The T cell receptor beta chain under discussion was sequenced for a study of blood T cell repertoires in COVID-19. Study in general: COVID-19 samples from acute and convalescent phases originated in the United States, Italy and Spain.

CDR1 and CDR2 from the germline V gene are MNHEY and SVGAGI. The CDR3 is 14 amino acids. The V end was cut by 5 bases, the J end by 2 bases, with 13 bases between. Sequencing used immunoSEQ multiplex PCR; TCRdb keeps in-frame clones, though not all of them. The table includes more than 250,000 clones, 87% detected once. This chain joins TRBV6-5 and TRBJ2-7, with TRBD1 as a possible D gene (5 bases). The sequence was collected from a woman aged 35 to 49 who had recovered from COVID-19. The sequenced material came from PBMCs or T cells enriched from blood (not recorded which). In DNA form, the CDR3 reads TGTGCCAGCAGTAGATCTAGGGGTCCCTACGAGCAGTACTTC. Encoded protein: CASSRSRGPYEQYF.